This T cell receptor (beta chain) was found in a study of blood T cells in healthy people across ages. Study-wide results and caveats: Long-lived donors carried more naive CD4+ cells and greater diversity than aged donors. Changes seen in expanded clonotypes were possibly confounded by donor CMV status left unknown.

This CDR3 is built from 13 residues. The germline CDR1 and CDR2 sequences are DFQATT and SNEGSKA (reference sequence). Germline trimming cut 5 bases from V and 3 bases from J; bases unmatched to any gene: 4. Total RNA was isolated from each sample in quantities of at least 6 micrograms. As concerns this clonotype: The antigen remains unidentified.

The second PCR ran roughly 7 to 12 cycles with a sample-barcoded 5' primer and J-beta primers. There were at least 3 million CDR3-containing paired-end reads obtained from each sample. MiXCR was run by TCRdb on the 5' RACE reads, yielding one entry per CDR3 protein. The sample yields around 690,000 distinct CDR3 sequences, roughly 53% seen once. The clonotype comes from a man aged 60-69 years in good health. The sequencing input was blood. The V call is TRBV20-1, the J call TRBJ2-4, with 7 bases identical to TRBD1. DNA of the CDR3: TGCAGTGCTGGCCGGGACAGCAAAAACATTCAGTACTTC. Its translation is CSAGRDSKNIQYF.